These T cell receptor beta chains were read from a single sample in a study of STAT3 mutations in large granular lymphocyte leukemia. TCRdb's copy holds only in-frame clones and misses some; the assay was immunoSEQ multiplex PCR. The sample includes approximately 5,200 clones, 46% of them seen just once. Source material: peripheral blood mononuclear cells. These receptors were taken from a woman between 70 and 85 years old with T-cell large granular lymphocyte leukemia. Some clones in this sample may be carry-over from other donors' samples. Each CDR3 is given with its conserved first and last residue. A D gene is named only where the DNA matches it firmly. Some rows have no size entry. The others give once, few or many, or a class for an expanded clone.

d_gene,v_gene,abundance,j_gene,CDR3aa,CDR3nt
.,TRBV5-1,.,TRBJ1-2,CASSAGHDTYTF,TGCGCCAGCTCTGCGGGGCACGACACTTACACCTTC
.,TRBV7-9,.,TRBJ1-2,CASSLGDNYGYTF,TGTGCCAGCAGCTTAGGGGACAACTATGGCTACACCTTC
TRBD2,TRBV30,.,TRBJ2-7,CAWSAYSGISYEQYF,TGTGCCTGGAGTGCATATAGCGGGATCTCCTACGAGCAGTACTTC
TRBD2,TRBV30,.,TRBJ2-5,CAWSSRLAGRKTQYF,TGTGCCTGGAGTTCCAGGCTAGCGGGACGGAAGACCCAGTACTTC
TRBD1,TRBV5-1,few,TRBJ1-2,CASSGTADGYTF,TGCGCCAGCAGCGGGACAGCAGATGGCTACACCTTC
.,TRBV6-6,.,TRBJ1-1,CASSNRDTVEAFF,TGTGCCAGCAGTAACCGGGACACAGTTGAAGCTTTCTTT
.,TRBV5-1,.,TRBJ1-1,CASNGPLNTEAFF,TGCGCCAGCAACGGACCGTTGAACACTGAAGCTTTCTTT
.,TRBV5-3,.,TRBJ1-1,CATARGNTEAFF,TGTGCCACTGCAAGGGGGAACACTGAAGCTTTCTTT
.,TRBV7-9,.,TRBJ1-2,CASSSVGPFYGYTF,TGTGCCAGCAGTTCCGTCGGGCCCTTCTATGGCTACACCTTC
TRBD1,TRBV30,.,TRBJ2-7,CAWSHLGTGVYEQYF,TGTGCCTGGAGCCACCTAGGGACAGGGGTCTACGAGCAGTACTTC
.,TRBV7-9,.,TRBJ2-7,CASSPESEQYF,TGTGCCAGCAGCCCAGAGTCCGAGCAGTACTTC
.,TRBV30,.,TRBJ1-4,CAWSVTRYNEKLFF,TGTGCCTGGAGTGTAACCAGGTATAATGAAAAACTGTTTTTT
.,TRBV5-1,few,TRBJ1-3,CASSRQTGKGNTIYF,TGCGCCAGCAGCCGACAAACAGGGAAAGGAAACACCATATATTTT
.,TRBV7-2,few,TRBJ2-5,CASGGEETQYF,TGTGCCAGCGGCGGGGAAGAGACCCAGTACTTC
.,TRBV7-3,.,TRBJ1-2,CASSFHGGDYGYTF,TGTGCCAGCAGCTTCCACGGTGGCGACTATGGCTACACCTTC
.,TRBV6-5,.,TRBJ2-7,CASSYSTRPYEQYF,TGTGCCAGCAGTTACTCGACCAGACCCTACGAGCAGTACTTC